These 25 T cell receptor beta chains originate from one sample sequenced in a study of shared clonotypes between healthy human individuals. Assay: immunoSEQ multiplex PCR; the TCRdb copy retains only in-frame clones and omits some. The sample lists over 850,000 clones; around 78% were seen once. The sample comprised memory CD4+ T cells from PBMCs. Specified subset: CD45RA-negative fraction. These receptors were obtained from a man younger than 30 in good health. Some clones in this sample may be carry-over from other donors' samples.

Comments on this clone: A much more abundant neighbour one base away suggests this may be a read error. This chain joins TRBV7-2 and TRBJ2-3, with D perhaps matching TRBD2 (5 bases). The V gene lost 5 bases and the J gene lost 7 bases, with 10 bases spanning the gap. The CDR3 covers 12 residues. CDR1 is SGHTA, CDR2 FQGNSA, per germline. The CDR3 sequence: CASSLRLYTQYF. CDR3 in DNA: TGTGCCAGCAGCCTCAGACTATATACGCAGTATTTT.

The rearrangement joins TRBV6-5 to TRBJ2-5; no firm D call. Trimming stripped 6 bases from V and 2 bases from J, with 13 bases between. The CDR3 has 14 residues. The germline gives CDR1 MNHEY, CDR2 SVGAGI. Here the CDR3 reads CASRPGWVQETQYF. The CDR3 DNA is TGTGCCAGCAGACCTGGGTGGGTACAAGAGACCCAGTACTTC.

The V and J genes are TRBV5-1 and TRBJ2-1, with TRBD2 matching over 9 bases. Germline V CDR1 and CDR2: SGHRS, YFSETQ. The CDR3 is made up of 14 amino acids. V trimming: 4 bases; J trimming: 7 bases; junction bases outside the gene matches: 6. Here the CDR3 DNA reads TGCGCCAGCAGCGCGACTAGCGGTGTTAATGAGCAGTTCTTC. Its protein product is CASSATSGVNEQFF. The entire variable domain, with the rest obtained from reference TRBV5-1 and TRBJ2-1, is as follows: KAGVTQTPRYLIKTRGQQVTLSCSPISGHRSVSWYQQTPGQGLQFLFEYFSETQRNKGNFPGRFSGRQFSNSRSEMNVSTLELGDSALYLCASSATSGVNEQFFGPGTRLTVL.

To note about this clone: This may stem from a read error, because a much larger clone lies one nucleotide away. Within the sample, other DNA sequences also encode this same CDR3. V is TRBV4-2 and J is TRBJ1-1, with 7 bases fitting TRBD1. The CDR3 has 14 amino acids. V lost 3 bases and J lost 12; bases outside the gene matches: 13. The germline V gene encodes CDR1 LGHNA and CDR2 YNFKEQ. In DNA, the CDR3 is TGTGCCAGCAGCCAGATGCCAGACAGGGATCTACCTTTCTTT. It is translated as CASSQMPDRDLPFF.

This chain uses TRBV6-1 with TRBJ1-1; TRBD1 might be the D (6 bases). Trimming shortened V by 5 bases and J by 4 bases, and 11 bases separated the two germline ends. Germline-derived CDR1 and CDR2 are MNHNS and SASEGT. CDR3 length: 13 amino acids. CDR3 in amino acids: CASSPRGLTEAFF. The CDR3 DNA reads TGTGCCAGCAGTCCCAGGGGCCTCACTGAAGCTTTCTTT.

This chain uses TRBV28 with TRBJ1-2; TRBD1 aligns across 7 bases. The CDR3 length is 13 residues. Germline loops: CDR1 MDHEN, CDR2 SYDVKM. After removal of 3 bases from V and 7 bases from J, the junction contained 5 bases not matched to a gene. CDR3 DNA: TGTGCCAGCAGTTTCAATACAGGGGCTGGCTACACCTTC. Its translation: CASSFNTGAGYTF.

The table lists this clone with a count of one. The gene calls are TRBV7-8 and TRBJ2-7; perhaps TRBD2 as D (6 bases). Germline V gene sequence: CDR1 SGHVS, CDR2 FQNEAQ. This CDR3 has 15 residues. V dropped 5 bases and J dropped 7 bases, with 21 bases sitting between them. The CDR3 DNA reads as TGTGCCAGCAGCCCTAAGGGCGGCCCGGCGGGGGAGCAGTACTTC. Amino acid sequence: CASSPKGGPAGEQYF. The complete variable domain, with remaining parts taken from reference TRBV7-8 and TRBJ2-7, reads GAGVSQSPRYKVAKRGQDVALRCDPISGHVSLFWYQQALGQGPEFLTYFQNEAQLDKSGLPSDRFFAERPEGSVSTLKIQRTQQEDSAVYLCASSPKGGPAGEQYFGPGTRLTVT.

This chain joins TRBV6-1 and TRBJ1-2, with TRBD1 matching over 8 bases. Germline assignment: CDR1 MNHNS and CDR2 SASEGT. CDR3 length equals 15 residues. After removal of 1 base from V and 4 bases from J, the junction contained 5 bases not matched to a gene. CDR3 loop: CASSEGQGAVYGYTF. The CDR3 nucleotides read TGTGCCAGCAGTGAAGGCCAGGGGGCTGTCTATGGCTACACCTTC.

V and J are TRBV23-1 and TRBJ2-7; D is possibly TRBD1 (8 bases). TRBV23-1 is an ORF; its function is uncertain. There are 14 residues in the CDR3. Trimming left V 4 bases short and J 3 bases short, with 13 bases between. CDR3 nucleotide sequence: TGCGCCAGCAGTCTGGACAGGGAGGGCTACGAGCAGTACTTC. Its translation: CASSLDREGYEQYF.

Turning to this clone: Other DNA sequences within the sample encode an identical CDR3. This chain uses TRBV9 with TRBJ2-7, with D perhaps matching TRBD1 (5 bases). Germline loops: CDR1 SGDLS, CDR2 YYNGEE. This CDR3 contains 14 residues. V was shortened by 0 bases and J by 3 bases, with 10 bases between the two germline ends. The CDR3 loop is CASSVGDRGYEQYF. CDR3 coding DNA: TGTGCCAGCAGCGTAGGGGATAGGGGCTACGAGCAGTACTTC.

The chain links TRBV20-1 to TRBJ1-2; perhaps TRBD1 as D (6 bases). Per the germline V gene, CDR1 is DFQATT and CDR2 is SNEGSKA (reference sequence). Trimming took off 6 bases at V and 13 bases at J, with 15 bases between the two ends. The CDR3 contains 10 residues. CDR3 protein: CSASGGPSTF. The CDR3 nucleotides are TGCAGTGCCAGTGGGGGCCCCTCCACCTTC.

The sample holds a few counts of this clone. The chain carries TRBV7-8 and TRBJ2-7; 11 bases fit TRBD2. J was trimmed by 7 bases and V by 5 bases; bases with no gene match: 13. The CDR3 loop spans 16 amino acids. Germline CDR1 SGHVS, CDR2 FQNEAQ. The CDR3 loop reads CASSLQLAGDPWEQYF. CDR3 bases: TGTGCCAGCAGCCTTCAACTAGCGGGGGACCCTTGGGAGCAGTACTTC.

The chain employs TRBV7-9 and TRBJ2-5; D remains unclear. CDR3 length: 13 residues. Trimming stripped 2 bases from V and 2 bases from J, with 6 bases between. CDR1 is SEHNR, CDR2 FQNEAQ, per germline (reference sequence). CDR3 sequence: CASSLSLQETQYF. In DNA, the CDR3 is TGTGCCAGCAGCTTAAGCTTACAAGAGACCCAGTACTTC.

This chain connects TRBV18 to TRBJ1-2; TRBD1 matches 7 bases. J was trimmed by 2 bases and V by 3 bases; bases with no gene match: 6. This CDR3 is 15 amino acids long. Germline CDR1 reads KGHSH; CDR2 reads LQKENI. CDR3 nucleotides: TGTGCCAGCTCACCGGGGACAGATAGAAACTATGGCTACACCTTC. It codes for CASSPGTDRNYGYTF.

As concerns this clone: This CDR3 is also generated by other DNA sequences in the sample. V is TRBV4-2 and J is TRBJ1-2; D is ambiguous. The CDR3 spans 12 residues. The V gene's germline CDR1 is LGHNA and CDR2 YNFKEQ. Trimming took 4 bases from V and 4 from J, leaving 7 bases between them. This CDR3 reads CASSLETYGYTF. DNA of the CDR3: TGTGCCAGCAGCCTAGAAACCTATGGCTACACCTTC.

V is TRBV5-4 and J is TRBJ1-1; a possible D gene is TRBD1 (5 bases). Germline V lookup: CDR1 SGHNT, CDR2 YYREEE (reference sequence). The CDR3 has 16 residues. V was pared by 4 bases and J by 0 bases, with 16 bases between. The CDR3 is CASSAQGATVNTEAFF. The CDR3 nucleotides read TGTGCCAGCAGCGCCCAGGGCGCGACAGTGAACACTGAAGCTTTCTTT.

V usage is TRBV7-7 and J usage is TRBJ2-5; TRBD2 is a possible D gene (6 bases). With 8 bases removed from V and 2 bases from J, the gap between germline ends came to 12 bases. The CDR3 covers 13 residues. In germline, CDR1 is SSHAT, CDR2 FNYEAQ (reference sequence). The DNA of the CDR3 is TGTGCCAGCCAGGCGGGGCTACAAGAGACCCAGTACTTC. It specifies CASQAGLQETQYF. Full variable domain (missing parts from reference TRBV7-7 and TRBJ2-5): GAGVSQSPRYKVTKRGQDVTLRCDPISSHATLYWYQQALGQGPEFLTYFNYEAQPDKSGLPSDRFSAERPEGSISTLTIQRTEQRDSAMYRCASQAGLQETQYFGPGTRLLVL.

Worth noting for this clone: This likely traces to a read error, being one base from a far larger clone. The CDR3 end shows no conserved phenylalanine or tryptophan, and so a read error is likely. This chain uses TRBV30 with TRBJ1-1; possible D gene TRBD1, 5 bases. The CDR3 is 11 residues long. Germline loops: CDR1 GTSNPN, CDR2 SVGIG (reference sequence). The ends were cut back, 3 bases at V and 5 bases at J, with 7 bases in the middle. The CDR3 here is CAWRDMTEAFL. CDR3 coding DNA: TGTGCCTGGAGGGACATGACTGAAGCTTTCCTT.

This chain uses TRBV18 with TRBJ2-1; TRBD2 might be the D (6 bases). Between the trimmed V and J ends, which lost 5 bases and 0 bases, there was a span of 14 bases. Germline assignment: CDR1 KGHSH and CDR2 LQKENI. The CDR3 length is 16 residues. The DNA for the CDR3 is TGTGCCAGCTCAGTGATAGCGGCCTTCTCCTACAATGAGCAGTTCTTC. This encodes CASSVIAAFSYNEQFF. Combining the CDR3 with reference TRBV18 and TRBJ2-1 gives the whole variable domain NAGVMQNPRHLVRRRGQEARLRCSPMKGHSHVYWYRQLPEEGLKFMVYLQKENIIDESGMPKERFSAEFPKEGPSILRIQQVVRGDSAAYFCASSVIAAFSYNEQFFGPGTRLTVL.

In DNA, the CDR3 is TGTGCCTGGAGTGTAAGCCCCGAGGTCAATGAGCAGTTCTTC. It is translated as CAWSVSPEVNEQFF. The chain is built from TRBV30 and TRBJ2-1; D unresolved. Deletions cut 0 bases from V and 6 bases from J, with 12 bases between. This CDR3 is built from 14 residues. Germline loops: CDR1 GTSNPN, CDR2 SVGIG (reference sequence).

The rearrangement uses TRBV5-1 and TRBJ1-2; D is unclear. The V end was cut by 4 bases, the J end by 4 bases, with 17 bases between. The germline V gene encodes CDR1 SGHRS and CDR2 YFSETQ. The CDR3 extends over 15 amino acids. The CDR3 DNA follows: TGCGCCAGCAGCCTAACCCGGGGAAAGGTCTATGGCTACACCTTC. Protein product: CASSLTRGKVYGYTF.

With regard to this clone: One base away lies a much larger clone, so this may be a sequencing read error. Other DNA sequences in this specimen translate into the identical CDR3. This chain joins TRBV7-6 and TRBJ1-1, with a weak D call TRBD1 (6 bases). From germline, CDR1 is SGHVS and CDR2 FNYEAQ. The CDR3 is 13 residues long. V lost 3 bases, J lost 1 base, and 6 bases lay in between. CDR3 in amino acids: CASSLGQNTEAFF. The CDR3 region has the DNA TGTGCCAGCAGCTTGGGACAGAACACTGAAGCTTTCTTT.

Points on this clone: The same CDR3 arises from other DNA sequences in this sample as well. CDR3 protein: CASSVGPAYEQYF. The CDR3, as DNA: TGTGCCAGCAGCGTAGGCCCCGCCTACGAGCAGTACTTC. The V gene is TRBV9, the J gene TRBJ2-7; the D is unclear. V was clipped by 0 bases and J by 2 bases, with 6 bases between them. Germline CDR1 and CDR2: SGDLS and YYNGEE. The CDR3 is made up of 13 amino acids.

This clone occurred a few times. This chain connects TRBV5-1 to TRBJ1-1; 7 nucleotides match TRBD1. V dropped 7 bases and J dropped 2; count of bases not matched to a gene: 11. The CDR3 has 15 amino acids. In germline, CDR1 is SGHRS, CDR2 YFSETQ. CDR3 sequence: CASGPQGTGNTEAFF. As DNA, the CDR3 is TGCGCCAGCGGCCCACAGGGGACCGGCAACACTGAAGCTTTCTTT.

The J gene is TRBJ1-1, the V gene TRBV19; no clear D gene. The germline CDR1 and CDR2 sequences are LNHDA and SQIVND (reference sequence). This CDR3 has 13 amino acids. V was pared by 1 base and J by 0 bases, with 3 bases between. The CDR3 spells CASSIGMNTEAFF. CDR3 DNA: TGTGCCAGTAGTATAGGGATGAACACTGAAGCTTTCTTT.